These 25 T cell receptor beta chains were all obtained from the same sample, sequenced in a study of T cell responses to AZD1222 COVID-19 vaccine (dated by TCRdb to about 2021). The library was made by the immunoSEQ multiplex PCR assay. As stored in TCRdb, this immuneACCESS dataset retains in-frame rearrangements with V and J assigned. A fraction of the clones does not appear; measured against another copy, unresolved V genes explain less than half of the discrepancy, and the remainder lacks a known reason. This sample holds about 120,000 clones; 85% to 95% were observed only once. The ten largest clones represent around 1.4% of the sample. The meaning of the sample's time point label: about 28 days (+/-7) after the second vaccine dose. The sequencing here drew on peripheral blood, taken 28 days after the second AZD1222 dose. The receptor set was obtained from an adult who received the AZD1222 COVID-19 vaccine.

The V and J genes are TRBV5-6 and TRBJ1-1; possibly TRBD1 for D (6 bases). The CDR3 covers 16 residues. Between the trimmed V and J ends, which lost 4 bases and 0 bases, there was a span of 16 bases. CDR1 is SGHDT, CDR2 YYEEEE, per germline. This chain's CDR3 is CASSHQGGYMNTEAFF. CDR3 in DNA: TGTGCCAGCAGCCATCAAGGGGGGTATATGAACACTGAAGCTTTCTTT.

This chain links TRBV18 with TRBJ2-7; D perhaps matches TRBD1 (6 bases). The CDR3 length is 16 residues. CDR1 KGHSH and CDR2 LQKENI come from the germline V gene. V gave up 6 bases and J gave up 0 bases, with 18 bases separating them. The CDR3, as DNA: TGTGCCAGCTCTCCCTACGACAGGACCGACTCCTACGAGCAGTACTTC. This codes for CASSPYDRTDSYEQYF.

The chain carries TRBV5-1 and TRBJ2-3; 10 nucleotides line up with TRBD2. The CDR3 spans 16 residues. After removal of 4 bases from V and 3 bases from J, the junction contained 8 bases not matched to a gene. Germline V lookup: CDR1 SGHRS, CDR2 YFSETQ. CDR3 coding DNA: TGCGCCAGCAGCATGACCGTAGCGGGAGGTACAGATACGCAGTATTTT. Its translation is CASSMTVAGGTDTQYF. Together with reference TRBV5-1 and TRBJ2-3, the CDR3 gives the full variable domain: KAGVTQTPRYLIKTRGQQVTLSCSPISGHRSVSWYQQTPGQGLQFLFEYFSETQRNKGNFPGRFSGRQFSNSRSEMNVSTLELGDSALYLCASSMTVAGGTDTQYFGPGTRLTVL.

This clone has only one observation. Here the CDR3 reads CASSLAGTDTQYF. DNA for the CDR3: TGCGCCAGCAGCTTGGCTGGCACAGATACGCAGTATTTT. The chain uses TRBV5-1 and TRBJ2-3; no clear D gene. Trimming removed 0 bases at V and 1 base at J, with 3 bases between. The CDR3 length is 13 residues. CDR1 is SGHRS and CDR2 is YFSETQ in the germline V gene. Full variable domain (rest looked up from reference TRBV5-1 and TRBJ2-3): KAGVTQTPRYLIKTRGQQVTLSCSPISGHRSVSWYQQTPGQGLQFLFEYFSETQRNKGNFPGRFSGRQFSNSRSEMNVSTLELGDSALYLCASSLAGTDTQYFGPGTRLTVL.

The CDR3 DNA is TGTGCCAGCAGCTCCGCTCGGGGTGCCTACGAGCAGTACTTC. Encoded protein: CASSSARGAYEQYF. This sequence joins TRBV7-8 and TRBJ2-7, with D perhaps matching TRBD2 (5 bases). The CDR3 has 14 residues. Germline V gene lookup returns CDR1 SGHVS and CDR2 FQNEAQ. Trimming shortened V by 4 bases and J by 2 bases, and 12 bases separated the two germline ends.

The chain is built from TRBV5-6 and TRBJ1-1; D is unclear. CDR1 is SGHDT and CDR2 is YYEEEE in the germline V gene. Trimming left V 0 bases short and J 3 bases short, with 3 bases between. The CDR3 is made up of 12 amino acids. CDR3 loop: CASSLAYTEAFF. In nucleotides, the CDR3 is TGTGCCAGCAGCTTGGCATACACTGAAGCTTTCTTT.

The CDR3 loop is CASGLSGQPSSPLHF. CDR3 nucleotide sequence: TGTGCTAGTGGTTTAAGTGGACAGCCGTCTTCACCCCTCCACTTT. The chain couples TRBV12-5 to TRBJ1-6, with a tentative D call TRBD1 (6 bases). CDR1 and CDR2 (germline): LGHNT, FRNRAP. CDR3 length: 15 residues. The V end was cut by 3 bases, the J end by 9 bases, with 15 bases between. The full variable domain, completed using reference TRBV12-5 and TRBJ1-6, is DARVTQTPRHKVTEMGQEVTMRCQPILGHNTVFWYRQTMMQGLELLAYFRNRAPLDDSGMPKDRFSAEMPDATLATLKIQPSEPRDSAVYFCASGLSGQPSSPLHFGNGTRLTVT.

Worth noting for this clone: The sample carries other DNA sequences with the same CDR3. The rearrangement links TRBV18 to TRBJ2-5; the D gene is possibly TRBD1 (5 bases). The germline gives CDR1 KGHSH, CDR2 LQKENI. There are 13 residues in the CDR3. Trimming left V 3 bases short and J 1 base short, with 6 bases between. For the CDR3, the DNA is TGTGCCAGCTCACCGGGGCTCCAAGAGACCCAGTACTTC. Its protein product is CASSPGLQETQYF.

This clone is a singleton in its sample. The V call is TRBV30, the J call TRBJ2-2; 9 bases line up with TRBD2. The length of the CDR3 is 16 residues. The V segment lost 4 bases and the J segment 6 bases; nucleotides outside the gene matches: 12. Germline V gives CDR1 GTSNPN, CDR2 SVGIG (reference sequence). Here the CDR3 reads CAWMHPEREVPGELFF. The CDR3 bases are TGTGCCTGGATGCACCCTGAGCGGGAGGTCCCCGGGGAGCTGTTTTTT.

The chain has TRBV5-4 and TRBJ2-7; 9 positions match TRBD2. Germline-derived CDR1 and CDR2 are SGHNT and YYREEE (reference sequence). V trimming: 4 bases; J trimming: 2 bases; junction bases outside the gene matches: 7. The CDR3 is 15 amino acids. Here the CDR3 reads CASSPDLAGTYEQYF. DNA for the CDR3: TGTGCCAGCAGCCCGGACCTAGCGGGAACCTACGAGCAGTACTTC.

The chain combines TRBV28 with TRBJ2-3; a possible D gene is TRBD2 (5 bases). V lost 6 bases and J 4 bases, leaving 20 bases between the germline ends. Germline V CDR1 and CDR2: MDHEN, SYDVKM. The CDR3 covers 16 residues. The CDR3 coding sequence is TGTGCCAGCAGCTACCCCGGGGTAGTGGGCGCAGATACGCAGTATTTT. Its protein product is CASSYPGVVGADTQYF.

The chain joins TRBV7-9 to TRBJ2-2; D is ambiguous. This CDR3 is 15 amino acids long. Germline lookup yields CDR1 SEHNR and CDR2 FQNEAQ (reference sequence). With 0 bases removed from V and 6 bases from J, the gap between germline ends came to 11 bases. The CDR3 spells CASSLAGGTSGELFF. The CDR3 DNA follows: TGTGCCAGCAGCTTAGCCGGTGGAACTTCCGGGGAGCTGTTTTTT.

Note on this clone: Other DNA sequences of this sample code for an identical CDR3. The chain joins TRBV7-9 to TRBJ2-7, with 8 bases that match TRBD2. CDR1 and CDR2 (germline): SEHNR, FQNEAQ (reference sequence). The V gene end was trimmed by 5 bases and the J gene end by 0 bases; junction bases not matched to a gene: 15. This CDR3 is built from 18 residues. The CDR3 reads CASSPGAREAGGSYEQYF. The CDR3 DNA sequence: TGTGCCAGCAGCCCAGGGGCCAGGGAGGCGGGGGGCTCCTACGAGCAGTACTTC.

This chain joins TRBV15 and TRBJ2-7, with D tentatively TRBD1 or TRBD2 (5 bases each). Germline V lookup: CDR1 LNHNV, CDR2 YYDKDF (reference sequence). V shed 10 bases and J shed 3 bases, with 19 bases lying between them. CDR3 size: 14 residues. CDR3 amino acids: CAISTGTENYEQYF. The CDR3 DNA follows: TGTGCCATCTCAACCGGGACCGAGAACTACGAGCAGTACTTC.

CDR3 protein: CASTGFSGGGYGYTF. The CDR3 DNA is TGCGCCAGCACTGGTTTCTCAGGGGGCGGCTATGGCTACACCTTC. The genes are TRBV5-1 and TRBJ1-2; 8 nucleotides match TRBD1. V shed 6 bases and J 4 bases; nucleotides not matched to a gene: 11. Germline assignment: CDR1 SGHRS and CDR2 YFSETQ. The CDR3 extends over 15 amino acids. The full variable domain, with the rest looked up from reference TRBV5-1 and TRBJ1-2, is KAGVTQTPRYLIKTRGQQVTLSCSPISGHRSVSWYQQTPGQGLQFLFEYFSETQRNKGNFPGRFSGRQFSNSRSEMNVSTLELGDSALYLCASTGFSGGGYGYTFGSGTRLTVV.

A remark on this clone: The germline gene is not matched at one end of the junction; a read error may be the cause. This sequence joins TRBV7-7 and TRBJ1-1; no definite D call. The germline CDR1 and CDR2 sequences are SSHAT and FNYEAQ (reference sequence). This CDR3 contains 13 residues. The CDR3 DNA sequence: TGTGCTAGCAGCTTATCAGGGAACACTGAAGCTTTCTTT. It translates to CASSLSGNTEAFF.

The chain links TRBV5-4 to TRBJ2-1; D is possibly TRBD2 (5 bases). The CDR3 has 11 residues. The V gene lost 5 bases and the J gene lost 9 bases, with 9 bases spanning the gap. The germline CDR1 and CDR2 sequences are SGHNT and YYREEE (reference sequence). CDR3 coding DNA: TGTGCCAGCAGTCTGGCGGGTGAGCAGTTCTTC. It specifies CASSLAGEQFF. The full variable domain, its missing parts supplied by reference TRBV5-4 and TRBJ2-1, is ETGVTQSPTHLIKTRGQQVTLRCSSQSGHNTVSWYQQALGQGPQFIFQYYREEENGRGNFPPRFSGLQFPNYSSELNVNALELDDSALYLCASSLAGEQFFGPGTRLTVL.

The table lists this clone with a few counts. CDR3 loop: CASSQVSGRPGGYTF. CDR3 DNA: TGTGCCAGCAGCCAAGTCTCAGGACGCCCGGGGGGCTACACCTTC. The chain combines TRBV3-1 (or the pseudogene TRBV3-2) with TRBJ1-2; D remains ambiguous. Trimming took 1 base from V and 8 from J, leaving 17 bases between them. CDR3 size: 15 residues. From germline, CDR1 is LGHDT and CDR2 YNNKEL (reference sequence).

The rearrangement joins TRBV10-3 to TRBJ2-3, with 15 bases that match TRBD2. The V and J ends lost 10 bases and 3 bases, in that order; junction bases with no gene match: 5. Germline values: CDR1 ENHRY, CDR2 SYGVKD. This CDR3 contains 15 residues. CDR3 bases: TGTGCCACCGGAGGGACTAGCGGGAGGACAGATACGCAGTATTTT. It specifies CATGGTSGRTDTQYF.

The chain has TRBV5-1 and TRBJ2-5; a weak D match, TRBD2 (7 bases). There are 14 residues in the CDR3. V gave up 2 bases and J gave up 3 bases, with 11 bases separating them. Germline loops: CDR1 SGHRS, CDR2 YFSETQ. The CDR3 here is CASSFSGGEETQYF. CDR3 DNA: TGCGCCAGCAGCTTTTCGGGGGGCGAAGAGACCCAGTACTTC.

The sample holds one count of this clone. The CDR3 loop reads CASSTGTRRGETQYF. CDR3 nucleotides: TGTGCCAGCTCAACCGGGACTAGAAGAGGAGAGACCCAGTACTTC. The V gene is TRBV18, the J gene TRBJ2-5; 8 bases are a match to TRBD2. Germline trimming cut 5 bases from V and 4 bases from J; bases unmatched to any gene: 9. CDR3 length: 15 amino acids. Germline CDR1 KGHSH, CDR2 LQKENI.

The rearrangement uses TRBV15 and TRBJ2-2, with D perhaps TRBD1 or TRBD2 (5 bases each). Trimming cost V 3 bases and J 1 base, with 9 bases left between them. This CDR3 region has 15 residues. Germline V gene data show CDR1 as LNHNV and CDR2 as YYDKDF (reference sequence). The CDR3 spells CATSRGRMNTGELFF. In DNA form, the CDR3 reads TGTGCCACCAGCAGGGGACGGATGAACACCGGGGAGCTGTTTTTT.

V is TRBV5-1 and J is TRBJ1-2; the D gene is possibly TRBD1 (5 bases). V lost 5 bases to trimming and J lost 2 bases, with 16 bases between them. The germline gives CDR1 SGHRS, CDR2 YFSETQ. The CDR3 spans 15 residues. The CDR3 sequence: CASRGTRVANYGYTF. CDR3 sequence (DNA): TGCGCCAGCAGGGGGACCAGGGTTGCAAACTATGGCTACACCTTC.

The gene calls are TRBV7-2 and TRBJ1-5, with D perhaps TRBD1 (6 bases). This CDR3 is 15 amino acids long. The germline V and J ends were trimmed by 5 bases and 3 bases, with 14 bases remaining between them. Per germline, CDR1 SGHTA and CDR2 FQGNSA. The CDR3 loop reads CASSPRGGINQPQHF. For the CDR3, the DNA is TGTGCCAGCAGCCCCCGCGGGGGCATCAATCAGCCCCAGCATTTT.

The chain has TRBV19 and TRBJ2-3; 7 nucleotides match TRBD2. Germline CDR1 and CDR2: LNHDA and SQIVND (reference sequence). There are 13 residues in the CDR3. Trimming took 8 bases from V and 0 from J; bases not matched to a gene: 2. The DNA of the CDR3 is TGTGCCAGTCGGGGGGAGAGCACAGATACGCAGTATTTT. Residues: CASRGESTDTQYF.